These 26 T cell receptor beta chains came from one sample sequenced in a study of shared clonotypes between healthy human individuals. The repertoire was sequenced with immunoSEQ multiplex PCR; TCRdb's copy has only in-frame clones and lacks some. In the table there are around 2.5 million clones, 80% to 95% of which are singletons. Specimen: naive CD4+ T cells from PBMCs. Subset specified: CD45RA+ positively selected. The source is a man between 18 and 35 years old in good health. Some clones in this sample may be carry-over from other donors' samples.

The V and J genes are TRBV28 and TRBJ2-1; 8 bases are shared with TRBD2. J was trimmed by 4 bases and V by 3 bases; bases with no gene match: 5. In germline, CDR1 is MDHEN, CDR2 SYDVKM. The CDR3 is made up of 15 amino acids. CDR3 DNA: TGTGCCAGCAGTTTGGTAATAGCGGGGTACAATGAGCAGTTCTTC. It specifies CASSLVIAGYNEQFF.

V is TRBV7-9 and J is TRBJ2-7, with unresolved D. The V and J ends lost 5 bases and 5 bases respectively, with 7 bases between them. CDR1 and CDR2 from the germline V gene are SEHNR and FQNEAQ (reference sequence). The CDR3 covers 11 residues. The DNA for the CDR3 is TGTGCCAGCAGCGCTTTGAACGAGCAGTACTTC. Translated: CASSALNEQYF.

The count of this clone is one. The J gene is TRBJ1-5, the V gene TRBV5-1, with D hard to call. This CDR3 has 16 residues. The V gene's germline CDR1 is SGHRS and CDR2 YFSETQ. V was clipped by 7 bases and J by 4 bases, with 21 bases between them. The CDR3 is CASSIEGAWTNQPQHF. For the CDR3, the DNA is TGCGCCAGCTCAATCGAGGGCGCGTGGACTAATCAGCCCCAGCATTTT.

V and J are TRBV25-1 and TRBJ2-7; the D call may be TRBD1 or TRBD2 (5 bases each). The CDR3 runs to 15 residues. V lost 2 bases to trimming and J lost 3 bases, with 14 bases between them. CDR1 and CDR2 from the germline V gene are MGHDK and SYGVNS. In DNA, the CDR3 is TGTGCCAGCAGTGAAGGAGGCAGGGTAAACTACGAGCAGTACTTC. This codes for CASSEGGRVNYEQYF.

The J gene is TRBJ2-7, the V gene TRBV18, with TRBD1 identical over 9 bases. V lost 0 bases to trimming and J lost 3 bases; unmatched junction nucleotides: 6. This CDR3 comprises 16 residues. Germline V gene lookup returns CDR1 KGHSH and CDR2 LQKENI. The CDR3 here is CASSPPNRGRDYEQYF. The CDR3 bases are TGTGCCAGCTCACCACCCAACAGGGGGCGCGACTACGAGCAGTACTTC.

The J gene is TRBJ2-7, the V gene TRBV28; a possible D gene is TRBD2 (6 bases). Germline assignment: CDR1 MDHEN and CDR2 SYDVKM. The CDR3 consists of 14 residues. Trimming removed 6 bases at V and 10 bases at J, with 22 bases between. Here the CDR3 DNA reads TGTGCCAGCAGCTATCTAATCGGCCCCGGGGGTCAGTACTTC. This gives the protein CASSYLIGPGGQYF.

The rearrangement uses TRBV15 and TRBJ1-2, with D possibly matching TRBD1 (6 bases). Trimming stripped 0 bases from V and 6 bases from J, with 14 bases between. This CDR3 has 15 residues. The germline V gene has CDR1 LNHNV and CDR2 YYDKDF (reference sequence). The CDR3 DNA sequence: TGTGCCACCAGCAGAGATCCCACAGGGAAAGATGGCTACACCTTC. Protein product: CATSRDPTGKDGYTF.

The rearrangement joins TRBV5-1 to TRBJ2-1; 13 positions agree with TRBD2. The CDR3 is made up of 15 amino acids. Trimming at V came to 4 bases and at J to 5 bases, leaving 3 bases not matched to a gene. Germline-derived CDR1 and CDR2 are SGHRS and YFSETQ. DNA of the CDR3: TGCGCCAGCAGCCCGGGACTAGCGGGAAACAATGAGCAGTTCTTC. Translation gives CASSPGLAGNNEQFF.

J is TRBJ1-1 and V is TRBV7-2, with D perhaps TRBD1 (6 bases). V was shortened by 8 bases and J by 3 bases, with 19 bases between the two germline ends. CDR1 is SGHTA, CDR2 FQGNSA, per germline. The CDR3 spans 15 residues. The CDR3 loop is CASPIQGIKHTEAFF. The DNA of the CDR3 is TGTGCCAGCCCCATCCAGGGGATTAAGCACACTGAAGCTTTCTTT. Complete variable domain (other parts from reference TRBV7-2 and TRBJ1-1): GAGVSQSPSNKVTEKGKDVELRCDPISGHTALYWYRQSLGQGLEFLIYFQGNSAPDKSGLPSDRFSAERTGGSVSTLTIQRTQQEDSAVYLCASPIQGIKHTEAFFGQGTRLTVV.

This sequence joins TRBV6-5 and TRBJ2-5, with D perhaps matching TRBD1 or TRBD2 (5 bases each). V was cut by 4 bases and J by 2 bases, with 11 bases left in between. CDR1 and CDR2 (germline): MNHEY, SVGAGI. This CDR3 is built from 14 residues. CDR3 in DNA: TGTGCCAGCAGTTCCCCGGGACCTCAAGAGACCCAGTACTTC. It is translated as CASSSPGPQETQYF.

V gene TRBV7-3 combines with J gene TRBJ2-1; 8 bases are a match to TRBD2. Germline V gives CDR1 SGHTA, CDR2 FQGTGA. This CDR3 contains 12 residues. The trim removed 5 bases at V and 12 bases at J, leaving 6 bases unmatched. CDR3 amino acids: CASSAAGGGQFF. DNA for the CDR3: TGTGCCAGCAGCGCCGCGGGAGGTGGGCAGTTCTTC.

This clone came up a few times. The chain combines TRBV30 with TRBJ1-5; D not certain. Looked up from germline, CDR1 is GTSNPN and CDR2 is SVGIG (reference sequence). The CDR3 sequence is 13 residues long. The V and J ends lost 0 bases and 6 bases respectively, with 9 bases between them. The CDR3, as DNA: TGTGCCTGGAGTGTAGGTCCTACTCAGCCCCAGCATTTT. It translates to CAWSVGPTQPQHF.

The CDR3 DNA reads TGCGCCAGCAGCGAAGTGGGCTCGTACAATGAGCAGTTCTTC. Protein sequence: CASSEVGSYNEQFF. The V call is TRBV5-1, the J call TRBJ2-1; no reliable D call. V was trimmed by 4 bases and J by 4 bases, leaving 12 bases between them. Germline V CDR1 and CDR2: SGHRS, YFSETQ. The CDR3 totals 14 residues. Complete variable domain (other parts from reference TRBV5-1 and TRBJ2-1): KAGVTQTPRYLIKTRGQQVTLSCSPISGHRSVSWYQQTPGQGLQFLFEYFSETQRNKGNFPGRFSGRQFSNSRSEMNVSTLELGDSALYLCASSEVGSYNEQFFGPGTRLTVL.

V usage is TRBV28 and J usage is TRBJ2-7, with unresolved D. The CDR3 loop spans 14 amino acids. The germline V gene encodes CDR1 MDHEN and CDR2 SYDVKM. V lost 6 bases and J 1 base, leaving 13 bases between the germline ends. The CDR3 is CASSPSTLSYEQYF. The CDR3 coding sequence is TGTGCCAGCAGCCCATCTACTCTATCCTACGAGCAGTACTTC.

On this clone: Other DNA sequences in this sample translate to the same CDR3. J is TRBJ2-5 and V is TRBV2; D is ambiguous. The CDR3 extends over 11 amino acids. Germline CDR1 is SNHLY and CDR2 is FYNNEI. V lost 1 base, J lost 5 bases, and 2 bases lay in between. In DNA, the CDR3 is TGTGCCAGCAGTGAAGTTGAGACCCAGTACTTC. This translates into CASSEVETQYF.

The rearrangement uses TRBV5-5 and TRBJ2-7; perhaps TRBD1 as D (6 bases). The V end lost 1 base, the J end lost 3 bases, and 17 bases lay between the germline ends. The CDR3 is made up of 16 amino acids. Per germline, CDR1 SGHKS and CDR2 YYEKEE (reference sequence). The CDR3 DNA reads TGTGCCAGCAGCTTGACAGGGCAAACTGGGAACTACGAGCAGTACTTC. It codes for CASSLTGQTGNYEQYF. The entire variable domain, with the rest obtained from reference TRBV5-5 and TRBJ2-7, is as follows: DAGVTQSPTHLIKTRGQQVTLRCSPISGHKSVSWYQQVLGQGPQFIFQYYEKEERGRGNFPDRFSARQFPNYSSELNVNALLLGDSALYLCASSLTGQTGNYEQYFGPGTRLTVT.

This clone has only a few counts. This chain joins TRBV7-9 and TRBJ1-2, with D hard to call. There are 11 residues in the CDR3. V was shortened by 5 bases and J by 4 bases, with 5 bases between the two germline ends. Germline CDR1 reads SEHNR; CDR2 reads FQNEAQ (reference sequence). The CDR3 DNA is TGTGCCAGCAGCGAAACCTATGGCTACACCTTC. Translation: CASSETYGYTF.

This clone appeared a single time. The J gene is TRBJ2-7, the V gene TRBV20-1; D ambiguous. This CDR3 is built from 11 residues. Trimming cost V 8 bases and J 1 base, with 9 bases left between them. Germline V gene data show CDR1 as DFQATT and CDR2 as SNEGSKA (reference sequence). CDR3 loop: CSLLKSYEQYF. CDR3 nucleotide sequence: TGCAGTCTCTTAAAGTCCTACGAGCAGTACTTC.

This clone was recorded only once. The chain has TRBV18 and TRBJ2-7; D remains ambiguous. The CDR3 sequence is 13 residues long. The V and J ends lost 3 bases and 4 bases respectively, with 10 bases between them. CDR1 and CDR2 (germline): KGHSH, LQKENI. DNA for the CDR3: TGTGCCAGCTCACCGTGGCAGGATTACGAGCAGTACTTC. Residues: CASSPWQDYEQYF.

V and J are TRBV18 and TRBJ1-5, with TRBD1 as a possible D gene (5 bases). V lost 4 bases, J lost 0 bases, and 13 bases lay in between. From germline, CDR1 is KGHSH and CDR2 LQKENI. The CDR3 extends over 16 amino acids. CDR3 sequence (DNA): TGTGCCAGCTCACTTAACCAGGGAGATAGCAATCAGCCCCAGCATTTT. It codes for CASSLNQGDSNQPQHF.

A single count supports this clone. The chain's CDR3 is CASSEGSGSAYEQYF. CDR3 bases: TGTGCCAGCAGTGAAGGTAGCGGGAGCGCTTACGAGCAGTACTTC. The chain combines TRBV2 with TRBJ2-7; the match to TRBD2 covers 9 bases. CDR1 is SNHLY and CDR2 is FYNNEI in the germline V gene. V lost 1 base to trimming and J lost 4 bases; unmatched junction nucleotides: 5. This CDR3 spans 15 amino acids.

Worth noting for this clone: Distinct nucleotide sequences in the sample also encode this CDR3. CDR3 sequence reads: CASRGDSQETQYF. CDR3 nucleotides: TGTGCCAGCAGAGGAGATAGCCAAGAGACCCAGTACTTC. This chain links TRBV2 with TRBJ2-5; D not resolved. The CDR3 is 13 residues long. CDR1 and CDR2 (germline): SNHLY, FYNNEI. Trimming removed 6 bases from V and 1 base from J, with 9 bases in between.

This sequence joins TRBV11-2 and TRBJ1-2; possible D gene TRBD1, 5 bases. With 0 bases removed from V and 6 bases from J, the gap between germline ends came to 8 bases. This CDR3 comprises 13 residues. The V gene's germline CDR1 is SGHAT and CDR2 FQNNGV. The CDR3 loop reads CASSLDRVDGYTF. In DNA form, the CDR3 reads TGTGCCAGCAGCTTAGACAGGGTGGATGGCTACACCTTC.

The rearrangement links TRBV5-6 to TRBJ2-7; maybe TRBD1 (5 bases). This CDR3 contains 16 residues. Trimming removed 1 base from V and 4 bases from J, with 18 bases in between. Germline V gene lookup returns CDR1 SGHDT and CDR2 YYEEEE. CDR3 in amino acids: CASSLRVIVDNYEQYF. DNA for the CDR3: TGTGCCAGCAGCTTGCGGGTTATAGTGGACAATTACGAGCAGTACTTC.

The chain couples TRBV6-5 to TRBJ2-3, with no clear D. Trimming took off 6 bases at V and 2 bases at J, with 12 bases between the two ends. The CDR3 length is 14 residues. The germline gives CDR1 MNHEY, CDR2 SVGAGI. The CDR3 DNA reads as TGTGCCAGCAGCCTGACAAGATTCACAGATACGCAGTATTTT. Translated, it gives CASSLTRFTDTQYF.

The chain employs TRBV9 and TRBJ2-1; D call uncertain. The CDR3 length is 11 residues. Germline-derived CDR1 and CDR2 are SGDLS and YYNGEE. Trimming cost V 3 bases and J 10 bases, with 8 bases left between them. CDR3 residues: CASSGIEEQFF. CDR3 bases: TGTGCCAGCAGCGGAATAGAAGAGCAGTTCTTC.